The T cell receptor (beta chain) under discussion was sequenced for a study of T-cell memory formation after mild COVID-19. A word on this clonotype: What it binds is unknown.

The study, taken as a whole, reports: Clones contracting over day 15 to 85 were CD4/CD8 balanced, with later expanders leaning CD4+.

CDR1 is MNHEY, CDR2 SVGAGI, per germline. CDR3 length: 14 residues. V gave up 0 bases and J gave up 5 bases, with 10 bases separating them. A single record per CDR3 protein comes from TCRdb applying MiXCR to the 5' RACE reads. The sample gives about 400,000 distinct CDR3 sequences, about 24% of which show up once; around 8.1% is in the top ten. This receptor was identified in an adult woman who had mild COVID-19 (a few samples of this study predate the infection). Cell type and time point are not known. The V call is TRBV6-5, the J call TRBJ2-5; tentatively, D is TRBD1 (5 bases). Sequenced: PBMCs or a T cell subset sorted from them (not recorded which). The CDR3, as DNA: TGTGCCAGCAGTTACTCGAGCAGGGTTGAGACCCAGTACTTC. Translating it yields CASSYSSRVETQYF.